This T cell receptor (beta chain) came from a study of T-cell memory formation after mild COVID-19 (dated by TCRdb to the early 2020s). Concerning the study at large: TCR sequence clusters from the two donors were largely donor specific. In two donors, T-cell clones that expanded and contracted after mild COVID-19 were followed by sequencing TCRalpha and TCRbeta repertoires longitudinally. Two young, previously healthy adult volunteers made up the cohort, one male and one female.

Trimming takes 0 bases from V and 4 bases from J, and the germline ends sit 13 bases apart. The CDR3 runs 15 amino acids, cysteine and phenylalanine included. The sequence is cut down to CDR3 DNA, 45 bases in frame from base 1. CDR1 SGHRS and CDR2 YFSETQ are derived from the germline V gene. Ficoll-Paque density gradient centrifugation was the method used to isolate PBMCs. Sequencing was carried out with an Illumina NovaSeq 6000. Using 5'RACE with constant-segment primers, TCRalpha and TCRbeta cDNA libraries were constructed, with sample barcodes and unique molecular identifiers added in the process. RNA was extracted from every sample with Trizol reagent. The libraries were amplified in two PCR steps, and the second step added a second sample barcode and Illumina TruSeq adapters. Libraries were sequenced on an Illumina NovaSeq with 2 x 150 bp paired-end reads. As for the authors' bioinformatics: Reads were demultiplexed and collapsed into UMI-guided consensus sequences with migec v1.2.7. With mixcr v2.1.11, UMI consensuses were aligned to TRA and TRB V and J templates and assembled into clonotypes. A clonotype was counted as expanded or contracted only when both edgeR and NoisET called the clonotype significant, with the noise models trained on biological replicates. For edgeR calls, the thresholds were a false discovery rate-adjusted p below 0.01 and a log2 fold-change of 1. As an exploratory analysis of dynamics, PCA with hierarchical clustering was applied to max-normalized trajectories of the 1000 most abundant clonotypes. The CD4 or CD8 phenotype of responding clones was assigned using the separately sequenced CD4+ and CD8+ repertoires. In TCRdb, the public reads were trimmed at Q25 with fastp and aligned with MiXCR, with productive beta chains retained. Rows are unified per CDR3 protein, each entry keeping the most common DNA and genes. In this record, the V and J calls reflect TCRdb's handling and not the investigators' own analysis. Here the sample has about 49,000 distinct CDR3 sequences; about 7% occur a single time. 1.4% of the sample is in the top ten clones.

There are a few counts of this clonotype. The antigen it binds to is not known. Base-call qualities are not available, and no considerably larger clone is one nucleotide away. General study outcomes and caveats: From day 15 to 85, contracting clones showed balanced CD4/CD8 phenotypes, whereas a second wave of clones that expanded from day 15 to 37 leaned towards CD4+. SARS-CoV-2 specificity was not confirmed for the second-wave clones peaking on day 37. The study covered only two mild cases, and larger cohorts including severe cases with pre-infection samples were considered necessary. Contracting CD4+ clones were located mainly in the CM and EM memory subsets, whereas CD8+ clones were found to be enriched in EMRA. Some responding clones were found in pre-infection memory, which suggests that pre-existing cross-reactive memory T cells took part in the SARS-CoV-2 response.

This TCR was sampled from a man aged 18 to 35 who had mild COVID-19 (a few samples of this study predate the infection). The sample titles of this study are shuffled in the database, so cell type and time point are left out; the donor was told from shared clones. Recombination connected TRBV5-1 to TRBJ1-2, with an unclear D gene assignment. Sample: PBMCs or a T cell subset sorted from them (not recorded which). The CDR3 protein sequence reads: CASSLGGSASYGYTF. The DNA is TGCGCCAGCAGCTTGGGAGGGTCGGCGAGCTATGGCTACACCTTC.